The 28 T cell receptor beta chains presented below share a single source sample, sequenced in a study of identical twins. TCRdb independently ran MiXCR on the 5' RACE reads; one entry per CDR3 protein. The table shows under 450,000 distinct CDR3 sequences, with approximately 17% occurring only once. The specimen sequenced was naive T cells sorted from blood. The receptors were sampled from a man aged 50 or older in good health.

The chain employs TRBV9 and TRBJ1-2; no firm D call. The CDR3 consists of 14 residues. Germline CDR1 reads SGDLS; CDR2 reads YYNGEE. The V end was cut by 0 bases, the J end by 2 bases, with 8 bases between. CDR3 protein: CASSVESRNYGYTF. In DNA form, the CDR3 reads TGTGCCAGCAGCGTAGAGTCCCGAAACTATGGCTACACCTTC.

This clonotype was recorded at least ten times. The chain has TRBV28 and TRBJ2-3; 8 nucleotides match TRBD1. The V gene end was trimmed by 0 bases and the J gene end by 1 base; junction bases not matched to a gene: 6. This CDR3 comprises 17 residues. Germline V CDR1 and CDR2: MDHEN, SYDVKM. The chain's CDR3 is CASSLWGRGLGTDTQYF. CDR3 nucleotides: TGTGCCAGCAGTTTATGGGGCAGGGGGCTTGGCACAGATACGCAGTATTTT.

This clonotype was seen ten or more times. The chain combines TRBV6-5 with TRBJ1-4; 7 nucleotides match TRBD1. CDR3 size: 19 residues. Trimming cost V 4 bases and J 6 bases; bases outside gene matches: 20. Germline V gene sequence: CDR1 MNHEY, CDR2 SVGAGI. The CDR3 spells CASSSYFSTPRGLDEKLFF. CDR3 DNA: TGTGCCAGCAGTTCTTACTTCTCGACCCCCAGGGGGTTAGATGAAAAACTGTTTTTT.

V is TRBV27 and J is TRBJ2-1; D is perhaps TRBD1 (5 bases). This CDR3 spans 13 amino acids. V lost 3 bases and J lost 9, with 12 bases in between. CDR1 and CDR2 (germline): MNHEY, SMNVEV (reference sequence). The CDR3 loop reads CASSFLGVSEQFF. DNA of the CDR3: TGTGCCAGCAGTTTTTTAGGGGTATCTGAGCAGTTCTTC.

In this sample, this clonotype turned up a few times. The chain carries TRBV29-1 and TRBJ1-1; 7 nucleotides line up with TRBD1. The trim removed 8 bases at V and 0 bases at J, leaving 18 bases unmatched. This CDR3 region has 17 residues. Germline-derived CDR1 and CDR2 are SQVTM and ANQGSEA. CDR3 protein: CSSCPRGQVHMNTEAFF. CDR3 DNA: TGCAGCTCCTGCCCCCGCGGACAGGTACACATGAACACTGAAGCTTTCTTT.

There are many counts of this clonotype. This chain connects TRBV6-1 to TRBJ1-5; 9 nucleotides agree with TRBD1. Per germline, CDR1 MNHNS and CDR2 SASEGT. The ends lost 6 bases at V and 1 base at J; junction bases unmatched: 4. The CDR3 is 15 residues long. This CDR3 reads CASSPDRGSNQPQHF. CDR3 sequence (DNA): TGTGCCAGCAGCCCCGACAGGGGGAGCAATCAGCCCCAGCATTTT.

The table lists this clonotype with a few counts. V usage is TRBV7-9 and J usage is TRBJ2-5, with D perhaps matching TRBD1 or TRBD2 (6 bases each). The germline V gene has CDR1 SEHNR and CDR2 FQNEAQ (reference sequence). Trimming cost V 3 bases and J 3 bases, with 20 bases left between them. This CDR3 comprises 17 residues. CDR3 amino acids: CASSFGGPSDRKETQYF. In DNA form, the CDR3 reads TGTGCCAGCAGCTTTGGGGGGCCGTCAGACAGGAAAGAGACCCAGTACTTC.

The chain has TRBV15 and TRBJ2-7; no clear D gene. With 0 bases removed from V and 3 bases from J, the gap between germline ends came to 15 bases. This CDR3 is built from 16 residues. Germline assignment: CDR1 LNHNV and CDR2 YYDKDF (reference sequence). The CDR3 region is CATSRDPGFPHYEQYF. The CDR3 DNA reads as TGTGCCACCAGCAGAGATCCAGGTTTCCCCCACTACGAGCAGTACTTC.

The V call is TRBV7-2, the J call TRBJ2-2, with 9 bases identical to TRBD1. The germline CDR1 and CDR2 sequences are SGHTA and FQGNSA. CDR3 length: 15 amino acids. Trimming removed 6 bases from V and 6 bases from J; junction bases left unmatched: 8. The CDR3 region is CASSRDRVSPGELFF. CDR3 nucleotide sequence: TGTGCCAGCAGTCGGGACAGGGTCTCCCCCGGGGAGCTGTTTTTT.

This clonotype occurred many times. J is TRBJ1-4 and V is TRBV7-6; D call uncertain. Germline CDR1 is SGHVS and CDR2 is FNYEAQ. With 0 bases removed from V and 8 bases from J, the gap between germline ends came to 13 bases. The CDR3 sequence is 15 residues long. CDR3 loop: CASSLAPERSEKLFF. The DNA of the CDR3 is TGTGCCAGCAGCTTAGCGCCGGAGCGGTCGGAAAAACTGTTTTTT.

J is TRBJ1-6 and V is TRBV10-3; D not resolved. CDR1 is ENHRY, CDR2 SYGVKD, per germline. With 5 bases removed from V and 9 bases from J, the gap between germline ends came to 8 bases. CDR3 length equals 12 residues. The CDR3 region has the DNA TGTGCCATCAGTTCATCTGCTTCACCCCTCCACTTT. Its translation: CAISSSASPLHF.

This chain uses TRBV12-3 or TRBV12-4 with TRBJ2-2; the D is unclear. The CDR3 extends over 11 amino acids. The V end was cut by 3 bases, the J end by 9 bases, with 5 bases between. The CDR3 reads CASSFLRELFF. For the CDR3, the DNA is TGTGCCAGCAGTTTTCTACGGGAGCTGTTTTTT.

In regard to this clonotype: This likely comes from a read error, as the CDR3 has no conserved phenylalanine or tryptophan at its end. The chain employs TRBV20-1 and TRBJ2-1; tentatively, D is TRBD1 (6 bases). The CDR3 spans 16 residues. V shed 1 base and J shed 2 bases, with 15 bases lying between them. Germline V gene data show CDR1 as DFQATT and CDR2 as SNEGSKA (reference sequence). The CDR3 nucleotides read TGCAGTGCTAGAGTGGGGGTGGGGGCCGCCTACAATGAGCAGTTCCTC. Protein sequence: CSARVGVGAAYNEQFL.

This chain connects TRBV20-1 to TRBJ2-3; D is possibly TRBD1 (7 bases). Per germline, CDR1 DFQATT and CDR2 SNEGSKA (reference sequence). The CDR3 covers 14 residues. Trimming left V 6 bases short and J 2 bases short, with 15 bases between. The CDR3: CSAAGGHLTDTQYF. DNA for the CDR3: TGCAGTGCGGCAGGGGGGCACCTCACAGATACGCAGTATTTT.

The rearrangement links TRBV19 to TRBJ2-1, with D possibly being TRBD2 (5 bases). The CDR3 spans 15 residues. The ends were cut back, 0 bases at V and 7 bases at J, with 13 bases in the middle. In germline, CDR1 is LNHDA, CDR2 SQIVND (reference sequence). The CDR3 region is CASSIDLPRRNEQFF. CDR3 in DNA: TGTGCCAGTAGTATAGATCTTCCCAGGAGGAATGAGCAGTTCTTC.

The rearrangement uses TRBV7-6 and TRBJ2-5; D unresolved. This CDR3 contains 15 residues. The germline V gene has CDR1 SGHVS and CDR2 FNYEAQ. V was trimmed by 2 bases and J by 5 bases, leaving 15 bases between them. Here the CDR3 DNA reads TGTGCCAGCAGCTTATTAAGGGAAAGGTCGGAGACCCAGTACTTC. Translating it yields CASSLLRERSETQYF.

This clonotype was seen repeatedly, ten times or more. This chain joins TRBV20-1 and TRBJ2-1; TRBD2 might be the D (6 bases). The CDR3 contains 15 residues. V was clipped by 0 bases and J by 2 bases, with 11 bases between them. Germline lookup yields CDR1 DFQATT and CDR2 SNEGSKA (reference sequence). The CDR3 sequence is CSARDVRGAYNEQFF. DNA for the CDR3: TGCAGTGCTAGAGACGTACGCGGGGCCTACAATGAGCAGTTCTTC.

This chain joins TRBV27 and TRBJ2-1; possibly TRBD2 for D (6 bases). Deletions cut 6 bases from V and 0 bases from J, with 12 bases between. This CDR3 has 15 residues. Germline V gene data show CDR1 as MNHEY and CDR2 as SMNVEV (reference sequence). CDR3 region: CASRTLAVSYNEQFF. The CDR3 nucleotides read TGTGCCAGCAGGACCTTAGCGGTCTCCTACAATGAGCAGTTCTTC.

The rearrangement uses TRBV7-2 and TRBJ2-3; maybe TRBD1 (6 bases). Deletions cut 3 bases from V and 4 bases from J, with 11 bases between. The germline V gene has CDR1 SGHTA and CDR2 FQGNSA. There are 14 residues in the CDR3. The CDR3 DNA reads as TGTGCCAGCAGCTTTTGGGGGCGAGCAGATACGCAGTATTTT. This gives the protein CASSFWGRADTQYF.

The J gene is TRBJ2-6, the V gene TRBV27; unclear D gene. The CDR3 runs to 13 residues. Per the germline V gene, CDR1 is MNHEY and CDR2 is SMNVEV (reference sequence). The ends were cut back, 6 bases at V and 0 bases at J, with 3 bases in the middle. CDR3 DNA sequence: TGTGCCAGCAGCAACTCTGGGGCCAACGTCCTGACTTTC. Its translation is CASSNSGANVLTF.

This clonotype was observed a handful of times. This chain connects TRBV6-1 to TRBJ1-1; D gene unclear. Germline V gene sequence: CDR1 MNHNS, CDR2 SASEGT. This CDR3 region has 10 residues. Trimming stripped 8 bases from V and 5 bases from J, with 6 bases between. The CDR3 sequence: CASRVTEAFF. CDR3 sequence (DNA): TGTGCCAGCCGGGTGACTGAAGCTTTCTTT.

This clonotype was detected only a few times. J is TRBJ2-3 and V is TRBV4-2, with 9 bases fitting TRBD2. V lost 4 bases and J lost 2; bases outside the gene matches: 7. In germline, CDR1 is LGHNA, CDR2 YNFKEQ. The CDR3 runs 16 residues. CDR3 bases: TGTGCCAGCAGCCCAAGACTAGCGGAGATCACAGATACGCAGTATTTT. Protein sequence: CASSPRLAEITDTQYF.

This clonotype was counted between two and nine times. The CDR3 DNA is TGCAGCGTTGAAGGTTTAGGGGGGCTCTCGAACACCGGGGAGCTGTTTTTT. Translating it yields CSVEGLGGLSNTGELFF. This chain uses TRBV29-1 with TRBJ2-2; D is perhaps TRBD1 or TRBD2 (6 bases each). Trimming took 1 base from V and 0 from J, leaving 15 bases between them. The germline V gene encodes CDR1 SQVTM and CDR2 ANQGSEA. This CDR3 comprises 17 residues.

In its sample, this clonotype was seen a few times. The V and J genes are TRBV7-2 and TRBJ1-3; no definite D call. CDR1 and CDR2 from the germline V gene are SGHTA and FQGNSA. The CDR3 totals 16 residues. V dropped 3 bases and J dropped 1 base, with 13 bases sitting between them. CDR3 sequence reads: CASSFSGSWSGNTIYF. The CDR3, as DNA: TGTGCCAGCAGCTTTAGCGGGAGCTGGTCTGGAAACACCATATATTTT.

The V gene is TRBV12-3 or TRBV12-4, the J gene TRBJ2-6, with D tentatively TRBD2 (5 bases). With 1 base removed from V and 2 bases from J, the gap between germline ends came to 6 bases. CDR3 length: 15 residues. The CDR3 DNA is TGTGCCAGCAGTTTAGACGGGGCTGGGGCCAACGTCCTGACTTTC. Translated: CASSLDGAGANVLTF.

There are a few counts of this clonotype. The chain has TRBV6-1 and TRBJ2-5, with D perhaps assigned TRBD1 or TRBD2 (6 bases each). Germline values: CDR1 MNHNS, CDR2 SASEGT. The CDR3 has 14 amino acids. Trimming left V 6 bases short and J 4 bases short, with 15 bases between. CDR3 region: CASRGGTTGETQYF. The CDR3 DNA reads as TGTGCCAGCAGGGGCGGGACAACGGGAGAGACCCAGTACTTC.

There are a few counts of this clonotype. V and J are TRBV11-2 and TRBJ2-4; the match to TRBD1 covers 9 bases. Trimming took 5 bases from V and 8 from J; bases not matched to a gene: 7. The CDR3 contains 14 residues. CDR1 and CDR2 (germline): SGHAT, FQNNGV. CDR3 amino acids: CASSPTGTGYIQYF. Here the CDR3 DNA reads TGTGCCAGCAGCCCAACCGGGACAGGGTACATTCAGTACTTC.

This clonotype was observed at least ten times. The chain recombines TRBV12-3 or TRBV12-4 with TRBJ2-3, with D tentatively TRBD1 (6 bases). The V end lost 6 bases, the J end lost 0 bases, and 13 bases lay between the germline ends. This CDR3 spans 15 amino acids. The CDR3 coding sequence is TGTGCCAGCAGCCCACCAAGGGGGAGCACAGATACGCAGTATTTT. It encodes CASSPPRGSTDTQYF.